These 31 T cell receptor beta chains came from one sample sequenced in a study of blood T cell repertoires in COVID-19. Using immunoSEQ multiplex PCR, the repertoire was profiled, and TCRdb retains in-frame clones only, with some absent. The sample contains approximately 170,000 clones, 65% to 85% of which appear only once. The sample consisted of peripheral blood. The receptors here all came from a man between 60 and 75 years old with active or convalescent COVID-19.

The J gene is TRBJ2-1, the V gene TRBV5-1, with 7 nucleotides matching TRBD2. V lost 1 base to trimming and J lost 0 bases; unmatched junction nucleotides: 1. CDR1 SGHRS and CDR2 YFSETQ come from the germline V gene. This CDR3 has 15 amino acids. CDR3 bases: TGCGCCAGCAGCTTGTCTAGCGGCTCCTACAATGAGCAGTTCTTC. Amino acids: CASSLSSGSYNEQFF.

The rearrangement joins TRBV6-1 to TRBJ2-1; TRBD2 matches at 7 bases. The CDR3 spans 15 residues. The germline gives CDR1 MNHNS, CDR2 SASEGT. The V and J ends lost 1 base and 7 bases, in that order; junction bases with no gene match: 7. The chain's CDR3 is CASSEGGRVTNEQFF. CDR3 DNA: TGTGCCAGCAGTGAAGGGGGGAGGGTGACAAATGAGCAGTTCTTC.

The chain carries TRBV5-6 and TRBJ1-5, with 8 bases matching TRBD1. The CDR3 consists of 17 residues. V lost 3 bases to trimming and J lost 4 bases; unmatched junction nucleotides: 12. Germline loops: CDR1 SGHDT, CDR2 YYEEEE. CDR3: CASSSGQVGGPNQPQHF. CDR3 sequence (DNA): TGTGCCAGCAGCTCGGGACAGGTCGGTGGACCTAATCAGCCCCAGCATTTT.

This clone was seen a single time. CDR3 DNA sequence: TGCAGCGGGTCGGGACACTTGAACACTGAAGCTTTCTTT. The encoded protein is CSGSGHLNTEAFF. The chain is built from TRBV29-1 and TRBJ1-1; tentative D call: TRBD1 (6 bases). The ends were cut back, 7 bases at V and 0 bases at J, with 12 bases in the middle. CDR1 is SQVTM, CDR2 ANQGSEA, per germline. This CDR3 comprises 13 residues.

The rearrangement links TRBV2 to TRBJ2-3; D uncertain. With 2 bases removed from V and 3 bases from J, the gap between germline ends came to 6 bases. CDR3 size: 13 residues. Germline loops: CDR1 SNHLY, CDR2 FYNNEI. The CDR3 here is CASSELRTDTQYF. CDR3 coding DNA: TGTGCCAGCAGTGAACTCAGGACAGATACGCAGTATTTT.

This clone was detected once. V and J are TRBV11-2 and TRBJ2-1, with D possibly TRBD1 on 6 matching bases. Looked up from germline, CDR1 is SGHAT and CDR2 is FQNNGV. V lost 5 bases to trimming and J lost 7 bases, with 12 bases between them. The length of the CDR3 is 13 residues. Here the CDR3 DNA reads TGTGCCAGCAGCCTCAGGGGCTGGAATGAGCAGTTCTTC. Encoded protein: CASSLRGWNEQFF.

This sequence joins TRBV7-3 and TRBJ2-3; 11 bases map to TRBD2. The CDR3 totals 15 residues. Trimming cost V 5 bases and J 5 bases; bases outside gene matches: 6. Germline CDR1 and CDR2: SGHTA and FQGTGA. CDR3 in amino acids: CASSIAGGQVDTQYF. The CDR3 DNA reads as TGTGCCAGCAGCATAGCGGGGGGGCAGGTAGATACGCAGTATTTT. The full variable domain, its missing parts supplied by reference TRBV7-3 and TRBJ2-3, is GAGVSQTPSNKVTEKGKYVELRCDPISGHTALYWYRQSLGQGPEFLIYFQGTGAADDSGLPNDRFFAVRPEGSVSTLKIQRTERGDSAVYLCASSIAGGQVDTQYFGPGTRLTVL.

The rearrangement joins TRBV4-2 to TRBJ1-6; D is perhaps TRBD1 (5 bases). Germline values: CDR1 LGHNA, CDR2 YNFKEQ. CDR3 length: 18 amino acids. V gave up 0 bases and J gave up 2 bases, with 14 bases separating them. CDR3 region: CASSQDGVGGTYNSPLHF. DNA of the CDR3: TGTGCCAGCAGCCAAGATGGGGTCGGGGGGACCTATAATTCACCCCTCCACTTT.

The chain links TRBV5-1 to TRBJ2-7; 8 nucleotides align to TRBD1. With 2 bases clipped from V and 5 bases from J, the junction kept 6 bases outside the gene matches. The length of the CDR3 is 14 residues. Germline V gene lookup returns CDR1 SGHRS and CDR2 YFSETQ. In DNA form, the CDR3 reads TGCGCCAGCAGCTTCCTGACAGGGGACCACGAGCAGTACTTC. Protein: CASSFLTGDHEQYF.

The genes are TRBV3-1 (or the pseudogene TRBV3-2) and TRBJ1-6; 8 nucleotides match TRBD1. The germline V gene encodes CDR1 LGHDT and CDR2 YNNKEL (reference sequence). There are 16 residues in the CDR3. With V trimmed by 2 bases and J by 6 bases, 6 bases remained unmatched. The CDR3 reads CASSQKGQGSNSPLHF. CDR3 coding DNA: TGTGCCAGCAGCCAAAAAGGACAGGGAAGTAATTCACCCCTCCACTTT.

The rearrangement joins TRBV12-3 or TRBV12-4 to TRBJ2-2; D is perhaps TRBD1 (5 bases). The V end lost 6 bases, the J end lost 6 bases, and 11 bases lay between the germline ends. The CDR3 is 13 residues long. CDR3: CASSLQGAGELFF. In nucleotides, the CDR3 is TGTGCCAGCAGCCTTCAAGGGGCCGGGGAGCTGTTTTTT.

Details on this clone: The sample carries other DNA sequences with the same CDR3. V usage is TRBV19 and J usage is TRBJ1-3; D perhaps matches TRBD1 (6 bases). CDR3 length: 14 amino acids. Per the germline V gene, CDR1 is LNHDA and CDR2 is SQIVND (reference sequence). V shed 5 bases and J shed 1 base, with 9 bases lying between them. DNA for the CDR3: TGTGCCAGTAGTCCAGGGGCATCTGGAAACACCATATATTTT. As protein: CASSPGASGNTIYF.

This clone has just a few counts. The V call is TRBV18, the J call TRBJ2-7; 8 positions match TRBD2. The length of the CDR3 is 14 residues. Germline V gives CDR1 KGHSH, CDR2 LQKENI. Germline trimming cut 3 bases from V and 4 bases from J; bases unmatched to any gene: 5. The DNA of the CDR3 is TGTGCCAGCTCACCGGGGAGCGGGGGATACGAGCAGTACTTC. Protein sequence: CASSPGSGGYEQYF.

The rearrangement uses TRBV18 and TRBJ1-2, with 8 bases that match TRBD1. This CDR3 has 17 residues. With V trimmed by 6 bases and J by 0 bases, 12 bases remained unmatched. Per germline, CDR1 KGHSH and CDR2 LQKENI. CDR3 sequence: CASSLTRTGRTNYGYTF. The DNA of the CDR3 is TGTGCCAGCTCCCTCACACGGACAGGGCGTACTAACTATGGCTACACCTTC.

The rearrangement links TRBV28 to TRBJ2-1; the D gene is possibly TRBD1 (6 bases). This CDR3 spans 15 amino acids. V lost 1 base and J lost 9, with 16 bases in between. CDR1 and CDR2 from the germline V gene are MDHEN and SYDVKM. CDR3 loop: CASSLSISGVREQFF. CDR3 DNA: TGTGCCAGCAGTTTATCCATATCAGGGGTGCGTGAGCAGTTCTTC. The full variable domain, rest sourced from reference TRBV28 and TRBJ2-1, is DVKVTQSSRYLVKRTGEKVFLECVQDMDHENMFWYRQDPGLGLRLIYFSYDVKMKEKGDIPEGYSVSREKKERFSLILESASTNQTSMYLCASSLSISGVREQFFGPGTRLTVL.

This chain links TRBV9 with TRBJ1-6, with TRBD1 matching over 8 bases. This CDR3 comprises 14 residues. Germline V gene sequence: CDR1 SGDLS, CDR2 YYNGEE. With V trimmed by 4 bases and J by 6 bases, 3 bases remained unmatched. The CDR3 DNA follows: TGTGCCAGCAGCCGACAGGGGAGTAATTCACCCCTCCACTTT. This gives the protein CASSRQGSNSPLHF. Supplemented by reference TRBV9 and TRBJ1-6, the full variable domain reads DSGVTQTPKHLITATGQRVTLRCSPRSGDLSVYWYQQSLDQGLQFLIQYYNGEERAKGNILERFSAQQFPDLHSELNLSSLELGDSALYFCASSRQGSNSPLHFGNGTRLTVT.

This clone was observed a few times. The rearrangement links TRBV19 to TRBJ1-1; perhaps TRBD1 as D (5 bases). V shed 7 bases and J shed 0 bases, with 15 bases lying between them. Germline-derived CDR1 and CDR2 are LNHDA and SQIVND (reference sequence). The CDR3 is 15 amino acids. In nucleotides, the CDR3 is TGTGCCAGTACCCGGGGGGGTTTGATGAACACTGAAGCTTTCTTT. Its translation: CASTRGGLMNTEAFF.

The chain employs TRBV4-1 and TRBJ1-1; D unclear. CDR1 and CDR2 from the germline V gene are MGHRA and YSYEKL. V lost 9 bases and J lost 1, with 15 bases in between. The CDR3 extends over 14 amino acids. CDR3 residues: CASYSGRENTEAFF. The CDR3 region has the DNA TGCGCCAGTTACTCGGGGAGGGAGAACACTGAAGCTTTCTTT.

The gene calls are TRBV25-1 and TRBJ1-1; TRBD1 might be the D (5 bases). V lost 0 bases to trimming and J lost 8 bases, with 10 bases between them. Per the germline V gene, CDR1 is MGHDK and CDR2 is SYGVNS. CDR3 size: 13 residues. CDR3 nucleotide sequence: TGTGCCAGCAGTGAATATTCAGGGTGGGAAGCTTTCTTT. Translating gives CASSEYSGWEAFF.

V gene TRBV29-1 combines with J gene TRBJ1-1; 10 bases match TRBD1. Looked up from germline, CDR1 is SQVTM and CDR2 is ANQGSEA. The V gene end was trimmed by 7 bases and the J gene end by 6 bases; junction bases not matched to a gene: 8. This CDR3 has 13 amino acids. Written as DNA, the CDR3 is TGCAGCGCCGTGGGACAGGGGCCCTCTGAAGCTTTCTTT. Translation: CSAVGQGPSEAFF.

This rearrangement joins TRBV7-2 to TRBJ1-5; a weak D match, TRBD1 (6 bases). Germline CDR1 SGHTA, CDR2 FQGNSA. The CDR3 has 16 residues. Trimming shortened V by 3 bases and J by 2 bases, and 14 bases separated the two germline ends. The CDR3 loop reads CASSFSGTLGNQPQHF. For the CDR3, the DNA is TGTGCCAGCAGCTTTAGCGGGACATTGGGCAATCAGCCCCAGCATTTT.

In its sample, this clone was seen once. CDR3 DNA sequence: TGTGCCAGCAGTTCGGGTCTCAACCTTTTTAATGAAAAACTGTTTTTT. This translates into CASSSGLNLFNEKLFF. The genes are TRBV6-5 and TRBJ1-4; D gene unclear. V shed 4 bases and J shed 4 bases, with 16 bases lying between them. The CDR3 runs 16 residues. Germline CDR1 MNHEY, CDR2 SVGAGI.

This clone was observed a few times. CDR3 in DNA: TGCGCCAGCAGCCAGCCCTCCGGGGGGACAGGGGGCGGCGGCTACACCTTC. Amino acid sequence: CASSQPSGGTGGGGYTF. This rearrangement joins TRBV4-1 to TRBJ1-2; 12 bases are shared with TRBD1. The CDR3 consists of 17 residues. V dropped 3 bases and J dropped 8; count of bases not matched to a gene: 13. Germline CDR1 reads MGHRA; CDR2 reads YSYEKL.

J is TRBJ1-3 and V is TRBV6-6; D unresolved. This CDR3 is built from 14 residues. Germline lookup yields CDR1 MNHNY and CDR2 SVGAGI (reference sequence). With 6 bases removed from V and 2 bases from J, the gap between germline ends came to 11 bases. CDR3 bases: TGTGCCAGCAGGTCCTATTCCCCTGGAAACACCATATATTTT. Protein: CASRSYSPGNTIYF.

The chain combines TRBV28 with TRBJ2-7; no clear D. Trimming stripped 7 bases from V and 2 bases from J, with 9 bases between. This CDR3 contains 12 residues. Germline assignment: CDR1 MDHEN and CDR2 SYDVKM. The CDR3 is CASKTPAYEQYF. CDR3 sequence (DNA): TGTGCCAGCAAGACACCCGCCTACGAGCAGTACTTC.

This chain links TRBV2 with TRBJ1-5; D not resolved. The CDR3 has 15 amino acids. V gave up 1 base and J gave up 3 bases, with 10 bases separating them. CDR1 is SNHLY, CDR2 FYNNEI, per germline. In DNA, the CDR3 is TGTGCCAGCAGTGAAGACAGAGCCCCCAATCAGCCCCAGCATTTT. Translation: CASSEDRAPNQPQHF.

This chain connects TRBV7-8 to TRBJ2-5, with 11 bases lining up with TRBD2. The CDR3 spans 17 residues. J gave up 2 bases and V 3 bases, and 8 bases lay outside the gene matches. CDR1 is SGHVS and CDR2 is FQNEAQ in the germline V gene. CDR3 protein: CASSFRGVAGGQETQYF. The CDR3 coding sequence is TGTGCCAGCAGCTTTCGAGGGGTAGCGGGGGGGCAAGAGACCCAGTACTTC.

This chain links TRBV7-6 with TRBJ2-3, with a tentative D call TRBD2 (6 bases). Germline V gene lookup returns CDR1 SGHVS and CDR2 FNYEAQ. Trimming cost V 4 bases and J 2 bases, with 22 bases left between them. This CDR3 is built from 18 residues. Here the CDR3 DNA reads TGTGCCAGCAGCTATGGGACTGCCAGGAGTCCGCACACAGATACGCAGTATTTT. This sequence encodes CASSYGTARSPHTDTQYF.

The chain joins TRBV14 to TRBJ1-2; D uncertain. The CDR3 sequence is 14 residues long. V dropped 0 bases and J dropped 7 bases, with 12 bases sitting between them. Germline values: CDR1 SGHDN, CDR2 FVKESK. CDR3 amino acids: CASSQDRGRGGYTF. As DNA, the CDR3 is TGTGCCAGCAGCCAAGATAGAGGGCGGGGTGGCTACACCTTC.

The chain joins TRBV2 to TRBJ1-4; D uncertain. The germline V gene encodes CDR1 SNHLY and CDR2 FYNNEI. The CDR3 length is 18 residues. V was shortened by 5 bases and J by 0 bases, with 19 bases between the two germline ends. The CDR3 loop is CASSTAGYVGATNEKLFF. CDR3 bases: TGTGCCAGCAGTACGGCGGGGTATGTTGGGGCAACTAATGAAAAACTGTTTTTT.

The chain uses TRBV3-1 (or the pseudogene TRBV3-2) and TRBJ2-3; TRBD2 is a possible D gene (5 bases). V lost 3 bases to trimming and J lost 5 bases, with 6 bases between them. CDR3 length: 12 residues. CDR1 and CDR2 (germline): LGHDT, YNNKEL (reference sequence). The CDR3 nucleotides are TGTGCCAGCAGCCAGGCGGGAGATACGCAGTATTTT. Protein: CASSQAGDTQYF.